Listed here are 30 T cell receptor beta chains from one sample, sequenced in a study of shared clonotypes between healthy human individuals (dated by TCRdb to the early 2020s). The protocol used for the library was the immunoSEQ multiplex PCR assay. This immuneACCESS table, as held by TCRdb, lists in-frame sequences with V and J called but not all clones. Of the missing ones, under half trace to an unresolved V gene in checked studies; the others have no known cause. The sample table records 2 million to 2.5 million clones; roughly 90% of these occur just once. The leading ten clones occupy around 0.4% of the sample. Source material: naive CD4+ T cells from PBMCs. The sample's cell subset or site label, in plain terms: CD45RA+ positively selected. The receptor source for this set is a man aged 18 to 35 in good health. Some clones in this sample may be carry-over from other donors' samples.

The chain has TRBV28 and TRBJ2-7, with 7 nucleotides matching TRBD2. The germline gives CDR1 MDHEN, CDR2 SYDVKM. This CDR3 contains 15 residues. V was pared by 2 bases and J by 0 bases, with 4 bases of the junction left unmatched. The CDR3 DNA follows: TGTGCCAGCAGTTTAGCTAGCGGTTACTCCTACGAGCAGTACTTC. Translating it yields CASSLASGYSYEQYF. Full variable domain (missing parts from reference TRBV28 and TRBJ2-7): DVKVTQSSRYLVKRTGEKVFLECVQDMDHENMFWYRQDPGLGLRLIYFSYDVKMKEKGDIPEGYSVSREKKERFSLILESASTNQTSMYLCASSLASGYSYEQYFGPGTRLTVT.

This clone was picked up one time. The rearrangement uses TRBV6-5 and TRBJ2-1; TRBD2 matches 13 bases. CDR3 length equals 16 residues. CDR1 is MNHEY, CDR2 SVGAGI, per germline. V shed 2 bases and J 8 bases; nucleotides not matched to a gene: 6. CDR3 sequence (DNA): TGTGCCAGCAGTTACCGGACTAGCGGGAGTGGGGATGAGCAGTTCTTC. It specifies CASSYRTSGSGDEQFF.

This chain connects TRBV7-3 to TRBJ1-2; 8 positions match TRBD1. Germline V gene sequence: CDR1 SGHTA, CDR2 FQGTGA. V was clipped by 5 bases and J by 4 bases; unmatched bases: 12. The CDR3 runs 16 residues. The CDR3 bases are TGTGCCAGCAGCCCCCCTCAGTGGGACAGGCTCTATGGCTACACCTTC. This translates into CASSPPQWDRLYGYTF. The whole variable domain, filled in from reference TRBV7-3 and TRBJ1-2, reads GAGVSQTPSNKVTEKGKYVELRCDPISGHTALYWYRQSLGQGPEFLIYFQGTGAADDSGLPNDRFFAVRPEGSVSTLKIQRTERGDSAVYLCASSPPQWDRLYGYTFGSGTRLTVV.

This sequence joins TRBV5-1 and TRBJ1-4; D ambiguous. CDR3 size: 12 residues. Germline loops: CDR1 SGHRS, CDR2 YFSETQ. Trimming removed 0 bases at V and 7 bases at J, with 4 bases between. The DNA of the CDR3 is TGCGCCAGCAGCTTGGAAAGTGAAAAACTGTTTTTT. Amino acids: CASSLESEKLFF.

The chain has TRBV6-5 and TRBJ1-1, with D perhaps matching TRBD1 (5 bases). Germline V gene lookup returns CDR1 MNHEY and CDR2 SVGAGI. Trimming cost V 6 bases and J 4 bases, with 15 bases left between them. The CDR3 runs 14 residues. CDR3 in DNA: TGTGCCAGCAGCCGAACCCAGGGCTTCACTGAAGCTTTCTTT. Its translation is CASSRTQGFTEAFF.

The CDR3 DNA sequence: TGCGCCAGCACCGGCCAGCAACAAGAGACCCAGTACTTC. Translated: CASTGQQQETQYF. The chain has TRBV10-2 and TRBJ2-5, with no clear D. With 7 bases removed from V and 2 bases from J, the gap between germline ends came to 11 bases. Germline loops: CDR1 WSHSY, CDR2 SAAADI. The CDR3 totals 13 residues.

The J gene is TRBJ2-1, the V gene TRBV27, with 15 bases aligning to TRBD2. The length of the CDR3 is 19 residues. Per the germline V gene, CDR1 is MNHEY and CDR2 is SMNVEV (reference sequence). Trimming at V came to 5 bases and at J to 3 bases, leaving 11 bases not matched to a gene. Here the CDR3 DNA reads TGTGCCAGCAGTCAACCAGGGACTAGCGGGAGGATGCTCTACAATGAGCAGTTCTTC. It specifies CASSQPGTSGRMLYNEQFF.

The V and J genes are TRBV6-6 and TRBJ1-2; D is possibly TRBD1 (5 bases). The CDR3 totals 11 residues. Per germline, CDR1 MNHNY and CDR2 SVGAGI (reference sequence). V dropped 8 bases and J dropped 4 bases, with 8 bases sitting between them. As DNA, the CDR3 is TGTGCCAGCCGGACACCCTATGGCTACACCTTC. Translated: CASRTPYGYTF.

The CDR3 sequence is CASSSHPDTQYF. CDR3 coding DNA: TGTGCCAGCAGCTCCCACCCCGATACGCAGTATTTT. The rearrangement uses TRBV7-3 and TRBJ2-3, with no clear D. The V and J ends lost 4 bases and 6 bases respectively, with 8 bases between them. Germline V gene sequence: CDR1 SGHTA, CDR2 FQGTGA. The CDR3 has 12 residues.

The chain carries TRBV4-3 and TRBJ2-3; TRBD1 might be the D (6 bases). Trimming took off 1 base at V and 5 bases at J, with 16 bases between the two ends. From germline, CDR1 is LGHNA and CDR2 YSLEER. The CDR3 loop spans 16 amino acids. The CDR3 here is CASSQALGARGDTQYF. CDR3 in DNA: TGCGCCAGCAGCCAAGCTCTGGGGGCAAGGGGAGATACGCAGTATTTT.

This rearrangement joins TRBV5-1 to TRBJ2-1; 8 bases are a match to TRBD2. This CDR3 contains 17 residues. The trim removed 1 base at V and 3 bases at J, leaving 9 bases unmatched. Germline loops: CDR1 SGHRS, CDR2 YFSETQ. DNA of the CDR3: TGCGCCAGCAGCTTGTCGGGAGCGGGAGCGATCTACAATGAGCAGTTCTTC. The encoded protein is CASSLSGAGAIYNEQFF.

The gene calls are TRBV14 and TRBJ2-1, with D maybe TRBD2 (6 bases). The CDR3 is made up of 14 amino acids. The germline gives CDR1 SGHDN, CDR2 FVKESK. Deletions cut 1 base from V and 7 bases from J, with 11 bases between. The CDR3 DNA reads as TGTGCCAGCAGCCAAGTTCTAGCGACGAATGAGCAGTTCTTC. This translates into CASSQVLATNEQFF.

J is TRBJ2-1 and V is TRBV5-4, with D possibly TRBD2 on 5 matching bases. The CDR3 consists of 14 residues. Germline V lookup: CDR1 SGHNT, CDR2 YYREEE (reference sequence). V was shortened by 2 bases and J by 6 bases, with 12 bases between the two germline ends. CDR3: CASSLNKRSNEQFF. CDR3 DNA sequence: TGTGCCAGCAGCTTAAATAAGCGGAGCAATGAGCAGTTCTTC.

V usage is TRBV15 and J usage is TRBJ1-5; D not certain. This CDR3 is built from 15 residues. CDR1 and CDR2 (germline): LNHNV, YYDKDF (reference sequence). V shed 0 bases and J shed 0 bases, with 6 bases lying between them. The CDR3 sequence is CATSRDVSSNQPQHF. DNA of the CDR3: TGTGCCACCAGCAGAGATGTTAGTAGCAATCAGCCCCAGCATTTT.

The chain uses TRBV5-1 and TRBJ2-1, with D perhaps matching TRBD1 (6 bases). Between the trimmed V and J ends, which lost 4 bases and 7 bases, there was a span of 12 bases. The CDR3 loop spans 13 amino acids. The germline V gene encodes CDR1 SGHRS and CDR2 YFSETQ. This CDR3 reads CASSRGQQNEQFF. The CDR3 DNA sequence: TGCGCCAGCAGCCGGGGACAACAAAATGAGCAGTTCTTC.

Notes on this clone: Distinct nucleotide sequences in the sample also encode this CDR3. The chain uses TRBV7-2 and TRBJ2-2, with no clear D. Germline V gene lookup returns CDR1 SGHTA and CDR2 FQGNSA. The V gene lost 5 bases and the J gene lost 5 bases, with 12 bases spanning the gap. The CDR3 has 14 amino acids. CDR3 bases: TGTGCCAGCAGCCTCGTAGGGCGGACCGGGGAGCTGTTTTTT. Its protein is CASSLVGRTGELFF.

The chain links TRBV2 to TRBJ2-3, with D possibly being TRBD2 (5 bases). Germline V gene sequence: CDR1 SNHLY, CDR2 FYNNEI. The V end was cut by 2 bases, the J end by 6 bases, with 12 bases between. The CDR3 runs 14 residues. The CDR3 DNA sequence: TGTGCCAGCAGTGAAAACGGGCCGGGGGATACGCAGTATTTT. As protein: CASSENGPGDTQYF.

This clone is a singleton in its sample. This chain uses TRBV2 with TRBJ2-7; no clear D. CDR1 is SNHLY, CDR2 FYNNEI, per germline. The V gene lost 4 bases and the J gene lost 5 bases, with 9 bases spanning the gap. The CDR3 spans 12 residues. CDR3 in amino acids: CASSAWQHEQYF. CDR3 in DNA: TGTGCCAGCAGTGCTTGGCAGCACGAGCAGTACTTC.

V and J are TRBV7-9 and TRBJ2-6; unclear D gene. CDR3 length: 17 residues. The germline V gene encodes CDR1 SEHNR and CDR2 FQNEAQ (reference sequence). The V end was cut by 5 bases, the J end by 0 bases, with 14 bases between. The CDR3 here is CASSPMGLFSGANVLTF. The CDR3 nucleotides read TGTGCCAGCAGCCCGATGGGATTATTCTCTGGGGCCAACGTCCTGACTTTC.

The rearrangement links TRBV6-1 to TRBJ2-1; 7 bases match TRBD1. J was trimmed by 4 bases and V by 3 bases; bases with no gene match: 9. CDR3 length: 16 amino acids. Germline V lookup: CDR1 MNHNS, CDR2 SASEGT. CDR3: CASSERRADRYNEQFF. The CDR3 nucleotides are TGTGCCAGCAGTGAGAGACGAGCGGACAGGTACAATGAGCAGTTCTTC.

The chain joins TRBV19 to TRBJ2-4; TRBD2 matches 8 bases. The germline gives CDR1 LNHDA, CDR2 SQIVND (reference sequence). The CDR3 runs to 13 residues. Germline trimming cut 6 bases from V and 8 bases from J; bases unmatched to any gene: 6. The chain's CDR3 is CASRRAGVDIQYF. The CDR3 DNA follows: TGTGCCAGTAGACGAGCGGGAGTAGACATTCAGTACTTC.

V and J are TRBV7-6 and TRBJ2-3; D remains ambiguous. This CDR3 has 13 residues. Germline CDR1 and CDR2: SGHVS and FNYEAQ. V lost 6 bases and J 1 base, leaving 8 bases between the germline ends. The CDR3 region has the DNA TGTGCCAGCAGACAAACGGGCACAGATACGCAGTATTTT. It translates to CASRQTGTDTQYF.

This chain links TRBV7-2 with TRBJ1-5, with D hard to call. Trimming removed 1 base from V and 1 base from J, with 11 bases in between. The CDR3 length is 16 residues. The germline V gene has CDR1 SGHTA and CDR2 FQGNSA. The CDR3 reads CASSLGARVSNQPQHF. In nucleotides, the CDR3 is TGTGCCAGCAGCTTAGGGGCACGGGTAAGCAATCAGCCCCAGCATTTT.

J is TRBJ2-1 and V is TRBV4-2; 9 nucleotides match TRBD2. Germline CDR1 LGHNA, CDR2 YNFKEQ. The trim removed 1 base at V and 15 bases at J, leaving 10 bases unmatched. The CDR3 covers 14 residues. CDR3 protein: CASSQGSDSGGLFF. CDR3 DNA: TGTGCCAGCAGCCAAGGGTCGGATAGCGGGGGACTGTTCTTC.

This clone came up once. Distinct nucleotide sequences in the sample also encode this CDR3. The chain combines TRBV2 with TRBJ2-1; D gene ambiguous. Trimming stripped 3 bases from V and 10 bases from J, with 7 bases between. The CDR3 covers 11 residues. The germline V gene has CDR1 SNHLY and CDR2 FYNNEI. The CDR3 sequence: CASSEAGEQFF. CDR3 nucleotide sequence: TGTGCCAGCAGTGAGGCCGGGGAGCAGTTCTTC.

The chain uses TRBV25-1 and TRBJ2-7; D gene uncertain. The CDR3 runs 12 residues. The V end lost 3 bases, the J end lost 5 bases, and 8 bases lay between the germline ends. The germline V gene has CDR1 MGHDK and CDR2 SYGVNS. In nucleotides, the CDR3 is TGTGCCAGCAGTGAGTTGGAGCACGAGCAGTACTTC. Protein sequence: CASSELEHEQYF.

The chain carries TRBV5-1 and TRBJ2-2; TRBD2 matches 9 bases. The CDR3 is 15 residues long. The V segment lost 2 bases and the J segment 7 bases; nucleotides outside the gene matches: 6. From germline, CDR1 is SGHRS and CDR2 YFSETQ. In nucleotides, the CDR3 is TGCGCCAGCAGCTTCGTAGCGGGAGTCCACGGGGAGCTGTTTTTT. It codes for CASSFVAGVHGELFF.

The CDR3 loop is CASREGNTGELFF. The CDR3 DNA reads as TGTGCCAGCAGGGAGGGGAACACCGGGGAGCTGTTTTTT. V usage is TRBV7-7 and J usage is TRBJ2-2; D is possibly TRBD2 (6 bases). The germline gives CDR1 SSHAT, CDR2 FNYEAQ (reference sequence). This CDR3 is built from 13 residues. The V and J ends lost 6 bases and 1 base respectively, with 6 bases between them.

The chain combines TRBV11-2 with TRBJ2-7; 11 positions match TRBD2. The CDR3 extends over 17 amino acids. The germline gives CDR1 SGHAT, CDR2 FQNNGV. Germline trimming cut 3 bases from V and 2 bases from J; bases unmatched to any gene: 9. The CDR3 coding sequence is TGTGCCAGCAGCTTGTCATCTGGGACTAGCGGAACCTACGAGCAGTACTTC. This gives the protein CASSLSSGTSGTYEQYF.

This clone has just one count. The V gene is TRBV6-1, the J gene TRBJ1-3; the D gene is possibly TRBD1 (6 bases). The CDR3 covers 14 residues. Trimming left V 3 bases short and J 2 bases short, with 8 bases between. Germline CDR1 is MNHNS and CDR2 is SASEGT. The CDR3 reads CASSEAGAGNTIYF. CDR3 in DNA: TGTGCCAGCAGTGAGGCAGGGGCTGGAAACACCATATATTTT.